What follows describes a single T cell receptor (beta chain). Assay: immunoSEQ multiplex PCR; the TCRdb copy retains only in-frame clones and omits some. The sample lists hundreds of thousands of clones; 70% to 90% were seen once. Looked up from germline, CDR1 is SGHRS and CDR2 is YFSETQ. The ends lost 7 bases at V and 1 base at J; junction bases unmatched: 19. The CDR3 consists of 20 residues. The entry originates in a study of blood T cell repertoires in COVID-19. The wider study: Samples of COVID-19 (acute and convalescent) were obtained from the United States, Italy and Spain.

Sequences were obtained from peripheral blood. The receptor was derived from a woman aged 70-85 years with COVID-19, enrolled during active disease. The genes are TRBV5-1 and TRBJ2-3; 12 nucleotides line up with TRBD2. The CDR3 region is CASAPRGAPRTSGGTDTQYF. The CDR3 DNA reads as TGCGCCAGCGCGCCCCGGGGGGCCCCCAGGACTAGCGGGGGCACAGATACGCAGTATTTT.